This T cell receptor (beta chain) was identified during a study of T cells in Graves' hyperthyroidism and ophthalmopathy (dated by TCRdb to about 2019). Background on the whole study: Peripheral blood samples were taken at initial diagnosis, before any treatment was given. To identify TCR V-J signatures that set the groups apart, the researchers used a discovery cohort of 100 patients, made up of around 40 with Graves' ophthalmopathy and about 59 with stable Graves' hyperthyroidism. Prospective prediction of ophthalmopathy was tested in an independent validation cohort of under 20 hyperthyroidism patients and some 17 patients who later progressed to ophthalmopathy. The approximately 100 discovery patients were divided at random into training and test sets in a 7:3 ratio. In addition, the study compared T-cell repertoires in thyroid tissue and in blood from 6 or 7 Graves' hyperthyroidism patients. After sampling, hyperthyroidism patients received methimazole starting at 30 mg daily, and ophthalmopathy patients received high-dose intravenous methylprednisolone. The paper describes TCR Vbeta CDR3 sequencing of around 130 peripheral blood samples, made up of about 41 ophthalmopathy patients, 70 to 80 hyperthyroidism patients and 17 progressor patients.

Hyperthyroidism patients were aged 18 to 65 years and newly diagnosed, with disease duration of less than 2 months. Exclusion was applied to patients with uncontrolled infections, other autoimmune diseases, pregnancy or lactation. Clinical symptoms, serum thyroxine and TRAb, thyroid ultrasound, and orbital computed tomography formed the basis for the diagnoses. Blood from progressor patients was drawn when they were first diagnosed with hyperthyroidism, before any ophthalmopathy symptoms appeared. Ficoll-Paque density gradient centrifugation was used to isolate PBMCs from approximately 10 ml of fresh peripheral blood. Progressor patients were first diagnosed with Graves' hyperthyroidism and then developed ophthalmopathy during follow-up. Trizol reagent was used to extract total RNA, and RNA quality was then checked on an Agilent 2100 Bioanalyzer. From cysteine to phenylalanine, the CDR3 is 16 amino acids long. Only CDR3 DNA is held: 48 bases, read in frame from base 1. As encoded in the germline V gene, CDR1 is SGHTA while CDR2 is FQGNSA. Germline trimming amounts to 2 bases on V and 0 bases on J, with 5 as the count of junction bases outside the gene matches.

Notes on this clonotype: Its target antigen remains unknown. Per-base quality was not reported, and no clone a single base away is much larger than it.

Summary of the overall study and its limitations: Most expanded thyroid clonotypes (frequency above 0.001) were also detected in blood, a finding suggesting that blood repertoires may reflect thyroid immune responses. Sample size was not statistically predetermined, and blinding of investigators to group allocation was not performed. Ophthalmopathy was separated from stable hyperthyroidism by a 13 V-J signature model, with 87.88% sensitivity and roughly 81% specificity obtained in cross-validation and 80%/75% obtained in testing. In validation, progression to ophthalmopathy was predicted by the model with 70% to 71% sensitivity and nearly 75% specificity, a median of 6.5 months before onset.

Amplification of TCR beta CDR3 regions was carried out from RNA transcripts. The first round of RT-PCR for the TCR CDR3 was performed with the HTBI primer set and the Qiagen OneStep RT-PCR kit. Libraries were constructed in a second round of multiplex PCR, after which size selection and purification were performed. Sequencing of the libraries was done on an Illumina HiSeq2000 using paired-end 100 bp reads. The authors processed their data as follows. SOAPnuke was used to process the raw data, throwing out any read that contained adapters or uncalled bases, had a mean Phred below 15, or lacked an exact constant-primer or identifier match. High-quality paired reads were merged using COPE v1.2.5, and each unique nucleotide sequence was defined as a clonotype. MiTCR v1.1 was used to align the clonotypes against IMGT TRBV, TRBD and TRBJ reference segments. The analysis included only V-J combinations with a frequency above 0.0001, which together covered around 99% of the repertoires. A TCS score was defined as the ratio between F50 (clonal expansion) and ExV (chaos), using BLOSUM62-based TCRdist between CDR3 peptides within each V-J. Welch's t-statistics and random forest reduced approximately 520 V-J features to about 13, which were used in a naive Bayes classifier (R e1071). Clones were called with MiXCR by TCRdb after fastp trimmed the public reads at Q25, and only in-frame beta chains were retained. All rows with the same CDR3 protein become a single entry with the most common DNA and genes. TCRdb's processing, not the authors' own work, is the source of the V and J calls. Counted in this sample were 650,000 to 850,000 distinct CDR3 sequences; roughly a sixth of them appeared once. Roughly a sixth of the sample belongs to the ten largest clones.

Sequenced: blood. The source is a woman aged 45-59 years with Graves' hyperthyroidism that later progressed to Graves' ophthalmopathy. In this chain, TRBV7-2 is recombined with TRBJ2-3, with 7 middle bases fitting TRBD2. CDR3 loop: CASSLTGTTSTDTQYF. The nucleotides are TGTGCCAGCAGCTTAACCGGGACTACTAGCACAGATACGCAGTATTTT. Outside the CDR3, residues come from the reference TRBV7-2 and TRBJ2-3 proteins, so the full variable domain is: GAGVSQSPSNKVTEKGKDVELRCDPISGHTALYWYRQSLGQGLEFLIYFQGNSAPDKSGLPSDRFSAERTGGSVSTLTIQRTQQEDSAVYLCASSLTGTTSTDTQYFGPGTRLTVL.